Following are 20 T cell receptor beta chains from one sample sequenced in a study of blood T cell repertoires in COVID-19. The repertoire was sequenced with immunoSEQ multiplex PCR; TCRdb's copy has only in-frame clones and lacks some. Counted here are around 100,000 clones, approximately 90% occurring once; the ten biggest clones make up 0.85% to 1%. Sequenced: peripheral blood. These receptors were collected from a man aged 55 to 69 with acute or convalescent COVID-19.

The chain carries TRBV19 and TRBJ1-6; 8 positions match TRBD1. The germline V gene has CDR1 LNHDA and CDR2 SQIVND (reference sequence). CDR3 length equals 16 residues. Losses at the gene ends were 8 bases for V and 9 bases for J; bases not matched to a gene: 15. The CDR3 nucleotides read TGTGCCAGTCGAAAGGGGCAGGGGGCGATCGGTTCACCCCTCCACTTT. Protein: CASRKGQGAIGSPLHF.

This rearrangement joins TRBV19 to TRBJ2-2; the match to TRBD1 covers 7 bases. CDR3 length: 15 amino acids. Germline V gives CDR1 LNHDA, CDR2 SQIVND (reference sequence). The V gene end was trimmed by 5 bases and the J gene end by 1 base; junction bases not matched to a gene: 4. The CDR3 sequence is CASSSRQGNTGELFF. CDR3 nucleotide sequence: TGTGCCAGTAGTTCGCGACAGGGGAACACCGGGGAGCTGTTTTTT.

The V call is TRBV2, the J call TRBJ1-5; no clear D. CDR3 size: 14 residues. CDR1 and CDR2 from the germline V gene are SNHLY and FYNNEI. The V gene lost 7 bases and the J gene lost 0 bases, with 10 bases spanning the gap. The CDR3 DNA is TGTGCCAGCAAGGCGGGGTTTAGCAATCAGCCCCAGCATTTT. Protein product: CASKAGFSNQPQHF.

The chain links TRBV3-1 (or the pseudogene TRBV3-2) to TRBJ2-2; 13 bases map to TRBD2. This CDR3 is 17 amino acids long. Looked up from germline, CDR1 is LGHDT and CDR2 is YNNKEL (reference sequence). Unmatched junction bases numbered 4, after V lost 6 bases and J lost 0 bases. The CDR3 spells CASRRLAGGTNTGELFF. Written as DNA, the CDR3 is TGTGCCAGCAGACGACTAGCGGGAGGAACGAACACCGGGGAGCTGTTTTTT.

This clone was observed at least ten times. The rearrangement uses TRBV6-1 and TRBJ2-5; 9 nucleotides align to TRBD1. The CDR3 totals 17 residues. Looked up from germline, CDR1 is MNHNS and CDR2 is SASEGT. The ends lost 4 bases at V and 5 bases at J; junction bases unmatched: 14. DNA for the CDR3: TGTGCCAGCAGTGTGGGAGGCGGACAGGGGTCATTCGAGACCCAGTACTTC. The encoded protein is CASSVGGGQGSFETQYF.

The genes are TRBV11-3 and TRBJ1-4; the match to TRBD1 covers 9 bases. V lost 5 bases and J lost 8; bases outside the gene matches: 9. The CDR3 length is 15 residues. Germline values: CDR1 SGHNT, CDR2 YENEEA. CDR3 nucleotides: TGTGCCAGCAGCCGTCCGGGACAGGGTGAGGAAAAACTGTTTTTT. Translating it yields CASSRPGQGEEKLFF.

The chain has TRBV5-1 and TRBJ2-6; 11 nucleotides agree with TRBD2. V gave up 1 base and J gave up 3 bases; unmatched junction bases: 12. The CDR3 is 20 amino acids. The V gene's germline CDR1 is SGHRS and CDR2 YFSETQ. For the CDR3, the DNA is TGCGCCAGCAGCTTGAAGCTAGCGGGAGGCCGCGGGAGTGGGGCCAACGTCCTGACTTTC. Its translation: CASSLKLAGGRGSGANVLTF.

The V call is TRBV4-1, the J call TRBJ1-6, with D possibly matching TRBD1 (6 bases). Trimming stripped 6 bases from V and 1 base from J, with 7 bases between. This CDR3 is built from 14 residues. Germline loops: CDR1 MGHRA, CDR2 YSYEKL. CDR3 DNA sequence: TGCGCCAGCAGGCAGGGGTCCTATAATTCACCCCTCCACTTT. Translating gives CASRQGSYNSPLHF.

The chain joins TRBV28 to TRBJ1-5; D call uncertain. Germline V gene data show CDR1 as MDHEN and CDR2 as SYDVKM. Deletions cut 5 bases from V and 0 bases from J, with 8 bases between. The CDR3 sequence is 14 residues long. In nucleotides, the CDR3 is TGTGCCAGCAGTCCCGACAATAGCAATCAGCCCCAGCATTTT. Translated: CASSPDNSNQPQHF. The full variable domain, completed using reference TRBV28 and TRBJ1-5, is DVKVTQSSRYLVKRTGEKVFLECVQDMDHENMFWYRQDPGLGLRLIYFSYDVKMKEKGDIPEGYSVSREKKERFSLILESASTNQTSMYLCASSPDNSNQPQHFGDGTRLSIL.

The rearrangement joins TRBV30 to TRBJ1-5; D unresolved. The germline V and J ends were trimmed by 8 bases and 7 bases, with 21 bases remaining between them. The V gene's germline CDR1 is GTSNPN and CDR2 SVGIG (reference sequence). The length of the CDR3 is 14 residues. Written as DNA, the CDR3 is TGTGCCCTGAGACAACGGGAGTTCGGCCAGCCCCAGCATTTT. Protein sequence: CALRQREFGQPQHF.

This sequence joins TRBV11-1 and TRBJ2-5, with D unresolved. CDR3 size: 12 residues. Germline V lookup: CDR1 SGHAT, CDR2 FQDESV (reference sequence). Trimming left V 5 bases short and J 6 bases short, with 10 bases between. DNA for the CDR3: TGTGCCAGCAGCCTCAACGCGAAGACCCAGTACTTC. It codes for CASSLNAKTQYF.

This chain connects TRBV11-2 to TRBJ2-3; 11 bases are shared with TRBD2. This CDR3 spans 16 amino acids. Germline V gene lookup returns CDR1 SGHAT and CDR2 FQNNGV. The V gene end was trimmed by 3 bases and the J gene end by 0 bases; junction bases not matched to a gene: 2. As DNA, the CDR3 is TGTGCCAGCAGCTTTATAGCGGGAGGGAGCACAGATACGCAGTATTTT. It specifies CASSFIAGGSTDTQYF.

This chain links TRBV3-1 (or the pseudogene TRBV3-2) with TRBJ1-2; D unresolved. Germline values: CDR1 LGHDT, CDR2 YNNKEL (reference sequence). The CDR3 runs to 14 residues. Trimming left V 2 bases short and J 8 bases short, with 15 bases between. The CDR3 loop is CASSQRARAGGYTF. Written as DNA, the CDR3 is TGTGCCAGCAGCCAACGCGCGAGGGCTGGGGGCTACACCTTC.

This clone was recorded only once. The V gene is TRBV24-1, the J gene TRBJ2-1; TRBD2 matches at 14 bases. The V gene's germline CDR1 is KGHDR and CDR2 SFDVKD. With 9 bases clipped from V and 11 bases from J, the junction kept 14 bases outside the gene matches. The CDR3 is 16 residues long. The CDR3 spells CATSRGTSGRGAQQFF. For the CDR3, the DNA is TGTGCCACCTCTCGAGGGACTAGCGGGAGAGGGGCCCAGCAGTTCTTC.

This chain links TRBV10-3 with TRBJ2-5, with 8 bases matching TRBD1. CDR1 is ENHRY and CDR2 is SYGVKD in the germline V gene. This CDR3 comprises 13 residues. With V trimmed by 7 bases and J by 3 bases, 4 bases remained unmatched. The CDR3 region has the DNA TGTGCCATCATGGTGGACAGGGAAGAGACCCAGTACTTC. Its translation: CAIMVDREETQYF.

The CDR3: CASSPNGVWQPQHF. The CDR3 nucleotides are TGTGCCAGTAGTCCAAACGGGGTTTGGCAGCCCCAGCATTTT. This chain joins TRBV19 and TRBJ1-5; D ambiguous. This CDR3 contains 14 residues. Trimming pared 5 bases from V and 7 bases from J, leaving 15 bases between. Germline V gives CDR1 LNHDA, CDR2 SQIVND (reference sequence).

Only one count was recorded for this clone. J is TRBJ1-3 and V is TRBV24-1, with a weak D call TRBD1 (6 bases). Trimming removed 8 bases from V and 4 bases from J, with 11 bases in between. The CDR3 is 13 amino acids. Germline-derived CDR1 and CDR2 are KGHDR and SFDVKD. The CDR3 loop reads CATTSGQGNTIYF. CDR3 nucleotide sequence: TGTGCCACCACATCCGGACAGGGAAACACCATATATTTT.

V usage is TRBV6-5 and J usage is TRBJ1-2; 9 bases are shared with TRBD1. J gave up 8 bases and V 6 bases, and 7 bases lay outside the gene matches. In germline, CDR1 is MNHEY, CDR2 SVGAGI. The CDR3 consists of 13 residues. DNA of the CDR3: TGTGCCAGCAGCCAAACAGGGGGCGAGGGCTACACCTTC. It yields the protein CASSQTGGEGYTF.

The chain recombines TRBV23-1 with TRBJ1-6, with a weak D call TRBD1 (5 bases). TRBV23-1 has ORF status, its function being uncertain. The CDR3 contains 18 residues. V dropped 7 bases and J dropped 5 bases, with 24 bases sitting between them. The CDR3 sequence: CASTQPLVSDMHNSPLHF. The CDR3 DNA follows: TGCGCCAGCACTCAGCCCCTCGTATCGGACATGCATAATTCACCCCTCCACTTT.

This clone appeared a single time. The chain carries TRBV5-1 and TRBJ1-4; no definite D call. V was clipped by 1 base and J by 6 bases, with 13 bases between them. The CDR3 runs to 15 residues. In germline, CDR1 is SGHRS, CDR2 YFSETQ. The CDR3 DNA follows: TGCGCCAGCAGCTTGCGGGGTGGAGTGGATGAAAAACTGTTTTTT. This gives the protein CASSLRGGVDEKLFF.